This T cell receptor beta chain was found in a study of CD8 T cells in Susac syndrome. The V segment lost 3 bases and the J segment 9 bases; nucleotides outside the gene matches: 9. Germline V gene data show CDR1 as MNHEY and CDR2 as SVGAGI. This CDR3 spans 16 amino acids. The sequenced target, TCR beta, came from blood CD8+ and CD4+ T cells. Diagnostic criteria for definite or probable disease, in their recently defined form, were met by the patients with Susac syndrome. RNA, at about 0.45 to 1 ug, was reverse transcribed with random hexamers. Using its own MiXCR run on the immunoSEQ multiplex PCR reads, TCRdb lists one record per CDR3 protein. The sample carries around 170,000 distinct CDR3 sequences, over 90% recorded once.

The sample consisted of CD8+ T cells from PBMCs. This TCR was recovered from a human donor with Susac syndrome. This sequence joins TRBV6-5 and TRBJ1-4, with TRBD1 matching over 11 bases. The CDR3 sequence: CASSYTTGTGGKKLFF. The DNA for the CDR3 is TGTGCCAGCAGTTATACGACCGGGACAGGGGGGAAAAAACTGTTTTTT.